This T cell receptor (beta chain) was profiled in a study of T cells in Graves' hyperthyroidism and ophthalmopathy. This clonotype has only a few counts. The junction departs from the called germline gene at one end, perhaps through a read error. RNA transcripts were the template for amplifying TCR beta CDR3 regions. The TCR CDR3 was amplified in a first-round RT-PCR using the HTBI primer set. TCRdb reprocessed the multiplex PCR reads with MiXCR, giving one entry per CDR3 protein. The table lists some 50,000 distinct CDR3 sequences, less than 60% of them singletons. CDR1 SEHNR and CDR2 FQNEAQ come from the germline V gene (reference sequence). The CDR3 runs to 15 residues.

The rearrangement links TRBV7-9 to TRBJ2-3; 9 bases are shared with TRBD2. The TCR originated in a woman aged 45-60 years with Graves' ophthalmopathy. Input material: blood. DNA for the CDR3: TGCGCCAGCAGCTTAGCGGGGGCCGGCACAGGTACGCAGTATTTT. Translated: CASSLAGAGTGTQYF.